Following are 14 T cell receptor beta chains from one sample sequenced in a study of blood T cell repertoires in COVID-19. Measured with immunoSEQ multiplex PCR; TCRdb has only the in-frame clones, and not every one. This table holds some 41,000 clones, roughly nine tenths found once. Material: peripheral blood. Source of these receptors: a woman younger than 45 in a cohort sampled during active COVID-19.

This clone was recorded once. V gene TRBV4-1 combines with J gene TRBJ2-7, with 13 bases identical to TRBD2. The CDR3 spans 15 residues. The V segment lost 1 base and the J segment 4 bases; nucleotides outside the gene matches: 1. Per the germline V gene, CDR1 is MGHRA and CDR2 is YSYEKL. The CDR3 reads CASSQGLAGGYEQYF. In nucleotides, the CDR3 is TGCGCCAGCAGCCAAGGACTAGCGGGAGGATACGAGCAGTACTTC.

This chain uses TRBV16 with TRBJ1-2; the D is unclear. CDR3 length equals 12 residues. CDR1 and CDR2 (germline): KGHSY, FQNENV. V lost 0 bases and J lost 7, with 6 bases in between. CDR3 amino acids: CASSQSSSGYTF. In nucleotides, the CDR3 is TGTGCCAGCAGCCAATCGTCCTCTGGCTACACCTTC.

This rearrangement joins TRBV15 to TRBJ2-3; D is possibly TRBD1 (7 bases). The germline CDR1 and CDR2 sequences are LNHNV and YYDKDF (reference sequence). The CDR3 covers 16 residues. V shed 1 base and J shed 3 bases, with 14 bases lying between them. CDR3 amino acids: CATSRVTGRRTDTQYF. In nucleotides, the CDR3 is TGTGCCACCAGCAGAGTGACAGGGAGGAGAACAGATACGCAGTATTTT. Using reference TRBV15 and TRBJ2-3 for the parts outside the CDR3, the full variable domain is DAMVIQNPRYQVTQFGKPVTLSCSQTLNHNVMYWYQQKSSQAPKLLFHYYDKDFNNEADTPDNFQSRRPNTSFCFLDIRSPGLGDTAMYLCATSRVTGRRTDTQYFGPGTRLTVL.

The J gene is TRBJ2-1, the V gene TRBV19; no firm D call. The CDR3 has 13 residues. Trimming took off 3 bases at V and 10 bases at J, with 13 bases between the two ends. CDR1 is LNHDA, CDR2 SQIVND, per germline (reference sequence). The CDR3 bases are TGTGCCAGTAGTATTGGTGCAGGAATAGAGCAGTTCTTC. It specifies CASSIGAGIEQFF.

CDR3 in DNA: TGTGCCATCAGTGAGACCGGGACTAGCAGATTACGCACAGATACGCAGTATTTT. It encodes CAISETGTSRLRTDTQYF. The chain recombines TRBV10-3 with TRBJ2-3, with 9 bases fitting TRBD2. Per germline, CDR1 ENHRY and CDR2 SYGVKD. This CDR3 comprises 18 residues. The ends lost 2 bases at V and 1 base at J; junction bases unmatched: 10.

V gene TRBV5-4 combines with J gene TRBJ2-3, with TRBD2 matching 11 bases. Germline V gives CDR1 SGHNT, CDR2 YYREEE (reference sequence). This CDR3 has 16 amino acids. V shed 2 bases, J shed 2 bases, and the junction held 4 bases outside the gene matches. The CDR3 DNA sequence: TGTGCCAGCAGCTTCAGACTAGCGGGAACCACAGATACGCAGTATTTT. As protein: CASSFRLAGTTDTQYF. Complete variable domain (other parts from reference TRBV5-4 and TRBJ2-3): ETGVTQSPTHLIKTRGQQVTLRCSSQSGHNTVSWYQQALGQGPQFIFQYYREEENGRGNFPPRFSGLQFPNYSSELNVNALELDDSALYLCASSFRLAGTTDTQYFGPGTRLTVL.

This clone occurred once. The chain combines TRBV27 with TRBJ2-7; D is possibly TRBD2 (6 bases). The CDR3 has 16 amino acids. V was clipped by 0 bases and J by 2 bases, with 14 bases between them. The germline V gene has CDR1 MNHEY and CDR2 SMNVEV (reference sequence). CDR3 sequence: CASSLSRAGRTYEQYF. DNA of the CDR3: TGTGCCAGCAGTTTATCCCGGGCGGGAAGAACCTACGAGCAGTACTTC.

This clone was counted a few times. The V gene is TRBV4-1, the J gene TRBJ2-3, with TRBD2 matching over 9 bases. Germline trimming cut 0 bases from V and 4 bases from J; bases unmatched to any gene: 5. The CDR3 covers 16 residues. Germline CDR1 MGHRA, CDR2 YSYEKL. This CDR3 is CASSQELAGAADTQYF. DNA for the CDR3: TGCGCCAGCAGCCAAGAGTTAGCGGGAGCTGCAGATACGCAGTATTTT.

This chain joins TRBV10-1 and TRBJ1-2; D is uncertain. Germline loops: CDR1 WNHNN, CDR2 SYGVQD (reference sequence). V was clipped by 6 bases and J by 0 bases, with 14 bases between them. The CDR3 has 15 amino acids. The CDR3 DNA is TGCGCCAGCAGGGAAGCAGGCTGGCCTAACTATGGCTACACCTTC. Translating gives CASREAGWPNYGYTF.

This sequence joins TRBV10-3 and TRBJ1-3, with D tentatively TRBD1 (5 bases). Per the germline V gene, CDR1 is ENHRY and CDR2 is SYGVKD. V was trimmed by 2 bases and J by 4 bases, leaving 9 bases between them. There are 14 residues in the CDR3. CDR3 loop: CAISEQGSGNTIYF. For the CDR3, the DNA is TGTGCCATCAGTGAGCAGGGAAGCGGAAACACCATATATTTT.

The sample holds a few counts of this clone. This chain connects TRBV30 to TRBJ2-7; the D gene is possibly TRBD2 (6 bases). CDR1 and CDR2 (germline): GTSNPN, SVGIG (reference sequence). This CDR3 has 14 residues. Between the trimmed V and J ends, which lost 0 bases and 0 bases, there was a span of 9 bases. The CDR3 spells CAWSVFGSSYEQYF. The CDR3 bases are TGTGCCTGGAGTGTATTCGGGAGCTCCTACGAGCAGTACTTC.

V usage is TRBV28 and J usage is TRBJ1-5; 11 bases agree with TRBD1. This CDR3 is built from 15 residues. The V segment lost 0 bases and the J segment 6 bases; nucleotides outside the gene matches: 1. The germline V gene has CDR1 MDHEN and CDR2 SYDVKM. In DNA form, the CDR3 reads TGTGCCAGCAGTTTATGGGGACAGGGGGGTCAGCCCCAGCATTTT. Translation gives CASSLWGQGGQPQHF. The full variable domain, in which reference TRBV28 and TRBJ1-5 provide the parts outside the CDR3, is DVKVTQSSRYLVKRTGEKVFLECVQDMDHENMFWYRQDPGLGLRLIYFSYDVKMKEKGDIPEGYSVSREKKERFSLILESASTNQTSMYLCASSLWGQGGQPQHFGDGTRLSIL.

The gene calls are TRBV5-8 and TRBJ2-7; 8 bases line up with TRBD1. CDR3 length equals 15 residues. The V and J ends lost 2 bases and 2 bases, in that order; junction bases with no gene match: 6. Per the germline V gene, CDR1 is SGHTS and CDR2 is YDEGEE. Here the CDR3 DNA reads TGTGCCAGCAGCTTAACCGGGACAGGAACCTACGAGCAGTACTTC. It is translated as CASSLTGTGTYEQYF.

CDR3 sequence: CAWSVIATKAFF. CDR3 coding DNA: TGTGCCTGGAGTGTAATAGCTACGAAAGCTTTCTTT. The chain uses TRBV30 and TRBJ1-1; D gene ambiguous. The length of the CDR3 is 12 residues. The V and J ends lost 0 bases and 9 bases respectively, with 11 bases between them. CDR1 is GTSNPN, CDR2 SVGIG, per germline (reference sequence).